The source of this TCR beta chain is a study of OX40 agonist ivuxolimab in advanced cancers. Study-level information: While on treatment, patients had intravenous ivuxolimab at 0.01 to 10 mg/kg every 2 weeks.

The study's findings and limits: There was clonal expansion of CD4+ and CD8+ blood T cells by week 6 at 0.1 to 3.0 mg/kg. Patients who responded partially at 0.1-3.0 mg/kg showed clonal expansion ranking among the lowest.

A note on this clone: Its antigen is still unknown.

Patients were ineligible given autoimmune disease history or systemic immunosuppression. J gave up 2 bases and V 6 bases, and 7 bases lay outside the gene matches. Germline CDR1 MNHNY, CDR2 SVGAGI (reference sequence). The CDR3 is 15 amino acids. This table comes from immunoSEQ multiplex PCR, and its TCRdb copy is limited to in-frame clones, with some not included. The table shows 40,000 to 45,000 clones, with around 80% occurring only once. Sequenced material: CD4+ or CD8+ T cells sorted from blood, taken in a trial of the OX40 agonist ivuxolimab. The clonotype originates from an adult with an advanced solid tumor such as melanoma, head and neck, liver or kidney cancer. The chain combines TRBV6-6 with TRBJ2-1, with 7 positions matching TRBD2. The CDR3 is CASRSLAEAYNEQFF. CDR3 nucleotide sequence: TGTGCCAGCAGGTCCCTAGCGGAGGCCTACAATGAGCAGTTCTTC.